This TCR beta chain was observed in a study of blood T cells in healthy people across ages. Germline assignment: CDR1 SGHAT and CDR2 FQDESV (reference sequence). CDR3 length equals 15 residues. V dropped 5 bases and J dropped 11; count of bases not matched to a gene: 17. This clonotype occurred a few times. This may stem from a read error, because a much larger clone lies one nucleotide away. The authors ran a second PCR of 7 to 11 cycles using a sample-barcoded 5' primer and a J-beta primer mix. TCRdb re-called the 5' RACE reads with MiXCR, one entry per CDR3 protein. This sample has some 670,000 distinct CDR3 sequences, with under 65% found just once. Healthy Caucasian individuals from Russia aged roughly 6 to 95 were enrolled as donors.

The chain recombines TRBV11-1 with TRBJ2-5, with 7 bases aligning to TRBD2. This receptor was identified in a woman aged 80 or older in good health. The material sequenced was blood. The CDR3, as DNA: TGTGCCAGCAGCCCCCGGAATAGCGGGCGCAATGAGCAGTACTTC. Its translation: CASSPRNSGRNEQYF.